These 27 T cell receptor beta chains were all obtained from the same sample, sequenced in a study of T cell repertoires in cytomegalovirus infection (dated by TCRdb to between 2018 and 2021). Sequencing took place on an Illumina HiSeq 1500. Clones were called with MiXCR by TCRdb after fastp trimmed the public reads at Q25, and only in-frame beta chains were retained. When rows share a CDR3 protein, they turn into one entry using the most common DNA and genes. The sample table lists hundreds of thousands of distinct CDR3 sequences, roughly 33% of them with a count of one. The ten largest clones add up to over 15% of the sample. Their target antigens are unknown. What the treatment or condition label conveys for this sample: in vitro stimulation with specific CMV peptide epitopes to enrich CMV-specific T cells. Source: cultured PBMCs, taken from culture after CMV antigen stimulation. The receptors shown here come from a human donor in good health (CMV status not recorded). Some clones in this sample may be carry-over from other donors' samples.

The V call is TRBV28, the J call TRBJ2-5, with D possibly being TRBD1 (6 bases). This CDR3 is built from 15 residues. Trimming left V 5 bases short and J 3 bases short, with 16 bases between. Looked up from germline, CDR1 is MDHEN and CDR2 is SYDVKM. CDR3 sequence (DNA): TGTGCCAGCAGTCCCTCCCGCAGGGGAAAAGAGACCCAGTACTTC. It codes for CASSPSRRGKETQYF.

This clonotype has a count of ten or more. The chain combines TRBV6-2 or TRBV6-3 with TRBJ2-5; D is uncertain. CDR1 MNHEY and CDR2 SVGEGT come from the germline V gene. This CDR3 contains 11 residues. V was cut by 3 bases and J by 3 bases, with 2 bases left in between. The CDR3 protein is CASSYEETQYF. The CDR3 nucleotides read TGTGCCAGCAGTTATGAAGAGACCCAGTACTTC.

The rearrangement joins TRBV6-6 to TRBJ2-5; D perhaps matches TRBD2 (6 bases). This CDR3 is 16 amino acids long. Trimming stripped 2 bases from V and 2 bases from J, with 15 bases between. CDR1 is MNHNY and CDR2 is SVGAGI in the germline V gene (reference sequence). As DNA, the CDR3 is TGTGCCAGCAGTTACGGGACTCCAGCAGCACAAGAGACCCAGTACTTC. It encodes CASSYGTPAAQETQYF.

This clonotype was observed a handful of times. The chain recombines TRBV12-3 or TRBV12-4 with TRBJ1-5; D remains unclear. This CDR3 has 13 amino acids. Trimming stripped 8 bases from V and 1 base from J, with 9 bases between. CDR3 sequence: CASQELSNQPQHF. DNA of the CDR3: TGTGCCAGCCAGGAGCTGAGCAATCAGCCCCAGCATTTT.

The genes are TRBV20-1 and TRBJ2-7; D may be TRBD2 (5 bases). Germline-derived CDR1 and CDR2 are DFQATT and SNEGSKA (reference sequence). The germline V and J ends were trimmed by 6 bases and 4 bases, with 19 bases remaining between them. This CDR3 region has 14 residues. In DNA, the CDR3 is TGCAGTGCCACACATAGCGCGAGTTTTTACGAGCAGTACTTC. This translates into CSATHSASFYEQYF.

V gene TRBV2 combines with J gene TRBJ2-5; 10 nucleotides line up with TRBD2. The J segment lost 4 bases and the V segment lost 6 bases, leaving 14 bases of the junction unmatched. The CDR3 has 17 residues. Looked up from germline, CDR1 is SNHLY and CDR2 is FYNNEI. The chain's CDR3 is CASSGFGLAAAGETQYF. The CDR3 DNA reads TGTGCCAGCAGCGGGTTCGGACTAGCGGCGGCGGGAGAGACCCAGTACTTC.

A remark on this clonotype: The CDR3 end shows no conserved phenylalanine or tryptophan, and so a read error is likely. The rearrangement links TRBV6-5 to TRBJ1-3; 7 bases agree with TRBD1. Germline CDR1 and CDR2: MNHEY and SVGAGI. After removal of 5 bases from V and 10 bases from J, the junction contained 14 bases not matched to a gene. This CDR3 is 15 amino acids long. The CDR3 bases are TGTGCCAGCAGTAACCTTCTACAGGGGATGGGAACCATATATTTG. Its protein is CASSNLLQGMGTIYL.

V and J are TRBV5-4 and TRBJ2-3; D call uncertain. The V and J ends lost 1 base and 4 bases respectively, with 13 bases between them. From germline, CDR1 is SGHNT and CDR2 YYREEE (reference sequence). This CDR3 spans 15 amino acids. CDR3 amino acids: CASSLYAAEPDTQYF. Here the CDR3 DNA reads TGTGCCAGCAGCTTGTATGCTGCGGAACCAGATACGCAGTATTTT.

This clonotype was counted at least ten times. J is TRBJ2-3 and V is TRBV12-5, with D perhaps TRBD1 (5 bases). The CDR3 has 13 amino acids. V was cut by 2 bases and J by 6 bases, with 9 bases left in between. Germline assignment: CDR1 LGHNT and CDR2 FRNRAP. The CDR3 DNA sequence: TGTGCTAGTGGTTTGTCGACAGCCGATACGCAGTATTTT. It translates to CASGLSTADTQYF.

The V and J genes are TRBV20-1 and TRBJ2-3; D gene ambiguous. Germline V gene sequence: CDR1 DFQATT, CDR2 SNEGSKA (reference sequence). Between the trimmed V and J ends, which lost 5 bases and 4 bases, there was a span of 13 bases. The CDR3 has 13 residues. For the CDR3, the DNA is TGCAGTGCTTCTATTGTTTGGGCAGATACGCAGTATTTT. Its translation: CSASIVWADTQYF.

The gene calls are TRBV7-6 and TRBJ2-2, with 9 bases matching TRBD2. The germline gives CDR1 SGHVS, CDR2 FNYEAQ. Trimming took 6 bases from V and 1 from J; bases not matched to a gene: 12. CDR3 length: 18 residues. The CDR3 sequence is CASSGTSFITGNTGELFF. The CDR3, as DNA: TGTGCCAGCAGTGGGACTAGCTTTATAACGGGGAACACCGGGGAGCTGTTTTTT.

V is TRBV2 and J is TRBJ1-4, with D hard to call. In germline, CDR1 is SNHLY, CDR2 FYNNEI. Trimming removed 3 bases from V and 3 bases from J, with 8 bases in between. CDR3 size: 14 residues. CDR3 nucleotide sequence: TGTGCCAGCAGTGAGAGTCAGGCTAATGAAAAACTGTTTTTT. This translates into CASSESQANEKLFF.

The gene calls are TRBV6-2 or TRBV6-3 and TRBJ2-6, with TRBD1 matching 7 bases. There are 17 residues in the CDR3. V dropped 1 base and J dropped 4; count of bases not matched to a gene: 7. Germline-derived CDR1 and CDR2 are MNHEY and SVGEGT. The CDR3 DNA is TGTGCCAGCAGTTACTTCCGACAGGGTCGCGGGGCCAACGTCCTGACTTTC. Protein: CASSYFRQGRGANVLTF.

This clonotype was found a few times. The genes are TRBV18 and TRBJ1-3; D uncertain. V was shortened by 1 base and J by 0 bases, with 7 bases between the two germline ends. Germline loops: CDR1 KGHSH, CDR2 LQKENI. The CDR3 runs to 15 residues. CDR3 DNA: TGTGCCAGCTCACCACGGGTGAGCTCTGGAAACACCATATATTTT. Its translation: CASSPRVSSGNTIYF. The full variable domain, its missing parts supplied by reference TRBV18 and TRBJ1-3, is NAGVMQNPRHLVRRRGQEARLRCSPMKGHSHVYWYRQLPEEGLKFMVYLQKENIIDESGMPKERFSAEFPKEGPSILRIQQVVRGDSAAYFCASSPRVSSGNTIYFGEGSWLTVV.

V and J are TRBV7-2 and TRBJ2-5; D is uncertain. Between the trimmed V and J ends, which lost 1 base and 1 base, there was a span of 7 bases. Germline values: CDR1 SGHTA, CDR2 FQGNSA. The CDR3 extends over 14 amino acids. The CDR3 protein is CASSLVPVQETQYF. CDR3 DNA sequence: TGTGCCAGCAGCTTAGTTCCGGTCCAAGAGACCCAGTACTTC.

The rearrangement uses TRBV7-9 and TRBJ2-3, with D perhaps matching TRBD2 (5 bases). V dropped 3 bases and J dropped 3 bases, with 16 bases sitting between them. The CDR3 contains 16 residues. The germline V gene has CDR1 SEHNR and CDR2 FQNEAQ (reference sequence). CDR3 bases: TGTGCCAGCAGCTTTCTAGCCCAAGCGGAAACAGATACGCAGTATTTT. This translates into CASSFLAQAETDTQYF.

The chain uses TRBV6-5 and TRBJ1-4; TRBD1 might be the D (5 bases). Trimming left V 5 bases short and J 6 bases short, with 10 bases between. CDR3 length: 13 residues. Germline V gene lookup returns CDR1 MNHEY and CDR2 SVGAGI. CDR3 coding DNA: TGTGCCAGCAGTCGGACGGGGGATGAAAAACTGTTTTTT. Protein product: CASSRTGDEKLFF.

This clonotype has more than one count but fewer than ten. The chain combines TRBV7-6 with TRBJ1-6, with D hard to call. V shed 3 bases and J shed 10 bases, with 10 bases lying between them. This CDR3 has 13 amino acids. Germline-derived CDR1 and CDR2 are SGHVS and FNYEAQ. This CDR3 reads CASSLRFESPLHF. The CDR3, as DNA: TGTGCCAGCAGCTTGCGTTTTGAGTCACCCCTCCACTTT.

The chain combines TRBV7-6 with TRBJ1-1; D remains unclear. V shed 2 bases and J shed 1 base, with 11 bases lying between them. The CDR3 sequence is 15 residues long. Germline V gene sequence: CDR1 SGHVS, CDR2 FNYEAQ. The CDR3 nucleotides read TGTGCCAGCAGCTTATATGGCGGTGGGAACACTGAAGCTTTCTTT. It yields the protein CASSLYGGGNTEAFF.

V is TRBV27 and J is TRBJ1-4; no definite D call. The CDR3 spans 16 residues. CDR1 and CDR2 (germline): MNHEY, SMNVEV (reference sequence). V lost 5 bases, J lost 5 bases, and 18 bases lay in between. CDR3 residues: CASSRNPLNPNEKLFF. DNA of the CDR3: TGTGCCAGCAGTAGGAACCCCTTGAACCCCAATGAAAAACTGTTTTTT.

This clonotype was recorded once. The chain uses TRBV6-1 and TRBJ2-5, with 11 bases identical to TRBD2. This CDR3 contains 17 residues. The V and J ends lost 6 bases and 9 bases, in that order; junction bases with no gene match: 18. From germline, CDR1 is MNHNS and CDR2 SASEGT. CDR3 sequence: CASSPPGLAEPEGAQYF. The CDR3 DNA follows: TGTGCCAGCAGCCCTCCGGGACTAGCGGAACCTGAAGGGGCCCAGTACTTC.

The gene calls are TRBV6-8 and TRBJ2-7; the D gene is possibly TRBD1 (5 bases). This CDR3 is built from 15 residues. The germline CDR1 and CDR2 sequences are MNHGY and SAAAGT. V shed 4 bases and J shed 0 bases, with 13 bases lying between them. DNA for the CDR3: TGTGCCAGCAGTTGGCTAAGGGGAAGCTCCTACGAGCAGTACTTC. It is translated as CASSWLRGSSYEQYF.

The V gene is TRBV4-2, the J gene TRBJ1-2; D gene unclear. This CDR3 contains 15 residues. Germline values: CDR1 LGHNA, CDR2 YNFKEQ. V was trimmed by 0 bases and J by 4 bases, leaving 12 bases between them. The CDR3 nucleotides read TGTGCCAGCAGCCAAGATTCGGCGGAACCCTATGGCTACACCTTC. Residues: CASSQDSAEPYGYTF.

This chain links TRBV7-2 with TRBJ2-1, with 10 bases that match TRBD1. Germline CDR1 and CDR2: SGHTA and FQGNSA. CDR3 length: 14 residues. The V segment lost 4 bases and the J segment 7 bases; nucleotides outside the gene matches: 4. The CDR3 protein is CASSYDRGRNEQFF. In DNA form, the CDR3 reads TGTGCCAGCAGCTACGACAGGGGGCGGAATGAGCAGTTCTTC.

The chain carries TRBV4-3 and TRBJ1-4, with D possibly being TRBD1 (5 bases). Looked up from germline, CDR1 is LGHNA and CDR2 is YSLEER. V was shortened by 1 base and J by 4 bases, with 13 bases between the two germline ends. The CDR3 has 16 residues. CDR3 DNA: TGCGCCAGCAGCCAAGGGAGGGACGGGATTAATGAAAAACTGTTTTTT. It yields the protein CASSQGRDGINEKLFF.

V is TRBV5-1 and J is TRBJ2-6, with D maybe TRBD1 (6 bases). Germline V gene sequence: CDR1 SGHRS, CDR2 YFSETQ. This CDR3 has 16 residues. Trimming shortened V by 4 bases and J by 1 base, and 12 bases separated the two germline ends. CDR3 nucleotides: TGCGCCAGCAGCCTGCCAGGGGCTTCTGGGGCCAACGTCCTGACTTTC. Translation gives CASSLPGASGANVLTF.

CDR3 region: CASSQAPGQGVSEQYF. The CDR3 DNA sequence: TGCGCCAGCAGCCAAGCCCCCGGACAGGGTGTAAGCGAGCAGTACTTC. The chain is built from TRBV4-3 and TRBJ2-7; 8 positions match TRBD1. Looked up from germline, CDR1 is LGHNA and CDR2 is YSLEER. CDR3 length: 16 residues. J gave up 6 bases and V 1 base, and 11 bases lay outside the gene matches.